This T cell receptor beta chain was sequenced in a study of blood T cells in healthy people across ages. Trimming at V came to 4 bases and at J to 4 bases, leaving 17 bases not matched to a gene. This CDR3 has 18 residues. Germline V gene data show CDR1 as LGHDT and CDR2 as YNNKEL (reference sequence). This clonotype was seen many times. It was with a sample-barcoded 5' primer and a J-beta primer mix that a second PCR of roughly 7 to 12 cycles was run. TCRdb redid the calling of the 5' RACE reads with MiXCR, one entry per CDR3 protein. The top ten hold about 21% of the sample, which has almost 1 million distinct CDR3 sequences, about 53% seen once.

The clonotype comes from an older woman in good health. The rearrangement joins TRBV3-1 to TRBJ2-7; TRBD2 agrees at 9 bases. Sequences were obtained from blood. In DNA, the CDR3 is TGTGCCAGCAGCCCTCGGAATAGCGGGAGACCCCCAGGTTACGAGCAGTACTTC. It translates to CASSPRNSGRPPGYEQYF.